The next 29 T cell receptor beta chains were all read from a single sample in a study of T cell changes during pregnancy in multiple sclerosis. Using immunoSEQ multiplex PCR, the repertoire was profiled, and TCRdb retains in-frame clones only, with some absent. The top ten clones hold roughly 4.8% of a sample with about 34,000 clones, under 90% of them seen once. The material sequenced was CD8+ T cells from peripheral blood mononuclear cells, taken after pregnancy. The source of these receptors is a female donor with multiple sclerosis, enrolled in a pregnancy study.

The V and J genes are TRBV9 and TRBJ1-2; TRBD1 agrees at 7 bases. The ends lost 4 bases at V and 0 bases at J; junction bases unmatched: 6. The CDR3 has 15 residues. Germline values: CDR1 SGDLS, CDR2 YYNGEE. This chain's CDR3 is CASSPWDSSNYGYTF. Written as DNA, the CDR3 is TGTGCCAGCAGCCCCTGGGACAGTTCTAACTATGGCTACACCTTC.

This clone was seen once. For the CDR3, the DNA is TGTGCCAGTAGTATAAGGAGTGAAGCTTTCTTT. This encodes CASSIRSEAFF. The rearrangement links TRBV19 to TRBJ1-1, with D unresolved. The CDR3 is 11 residues long. Trimming shortened V by 2 bases and J by 7 bases, and 5 bases separated the two germline ends. Germline CDR1 is LNHDA and CDR2 is SQIVND (reference sequence).

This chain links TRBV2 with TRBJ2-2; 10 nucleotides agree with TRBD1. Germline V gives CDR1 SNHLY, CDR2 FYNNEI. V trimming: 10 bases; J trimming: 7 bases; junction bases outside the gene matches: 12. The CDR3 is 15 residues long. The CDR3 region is CATLIGQGGGGELFF. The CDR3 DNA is TGTGCCACCTTAATCGGACAGGGGGGAGGCGGGGAGCTGTTTTTT.

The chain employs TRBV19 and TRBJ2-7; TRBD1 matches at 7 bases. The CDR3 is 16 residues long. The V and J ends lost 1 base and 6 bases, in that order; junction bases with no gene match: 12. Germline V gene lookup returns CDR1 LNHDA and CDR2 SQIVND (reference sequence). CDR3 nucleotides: TGTGCCAGTAGTATAGGGATCGGGACAGCGACCCCCGAGCAGTACTTC. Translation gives CASSIGIGTATPEQYF.

CDR3 amino acids: CASSYIGTGENTEAFF. Written as DNA, the CDR3 is TGTGCCAGCAGTTACATCGGGACAGGGGAGAACACTGAAGCTTTCTTT. The V call is TRBV6-5, the J call TRBJ1-1, with TRBD1 matching over 10 bases. The CDR3 runs to 16 residues. Germline assignment: CDR1 MNHEY and CDR2 SVGAGI. The V gene end was trimmed by 2 bases and the J gene end by 1 base; junction bases not matched to a gene: 4.

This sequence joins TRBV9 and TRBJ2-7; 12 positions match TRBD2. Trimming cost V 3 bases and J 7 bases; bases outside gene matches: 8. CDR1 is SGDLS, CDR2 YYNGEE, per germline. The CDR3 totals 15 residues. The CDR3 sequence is CASSATSGGPPEQYF. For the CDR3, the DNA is TGTGCCAGCAGCGCGACTAGCGGGGGCCCCCCGGAGCAGTACTTC.

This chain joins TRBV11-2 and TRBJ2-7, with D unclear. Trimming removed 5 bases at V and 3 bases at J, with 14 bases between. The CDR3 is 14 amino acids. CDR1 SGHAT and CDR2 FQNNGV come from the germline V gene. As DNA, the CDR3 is TGTGCCAGCAGCACAGACCCACAGAGCTACGAGCAGTACTTC. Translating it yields CASSTDPQSYEQYF.

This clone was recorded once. DNA of the CDR3: TGTGCCAGCAGCTTAGACTACGAGAATCAGCCCCAGCATTTT. It codes for CASSLDYENQPQHF. The rearrangement joins TRBV7-9 to TRBJ1-5; no reliable D call. V was pared by 1 base and J by 4 bases, with 8 bases between. The CDR3 has 14 residues. Germline V gene sequence: CDR1 SEHNR, CDR2 FQNEAQ (reference sequence).

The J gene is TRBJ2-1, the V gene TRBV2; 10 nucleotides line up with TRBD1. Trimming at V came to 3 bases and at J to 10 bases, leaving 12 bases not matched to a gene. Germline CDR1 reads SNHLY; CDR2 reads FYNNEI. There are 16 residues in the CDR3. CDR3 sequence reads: CASSEWLGTGADEQFF. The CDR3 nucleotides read TGTGCCAGCAGTGAGTGGTTGGGGACAGGGGCCGACGAGCAGTTCTTC.

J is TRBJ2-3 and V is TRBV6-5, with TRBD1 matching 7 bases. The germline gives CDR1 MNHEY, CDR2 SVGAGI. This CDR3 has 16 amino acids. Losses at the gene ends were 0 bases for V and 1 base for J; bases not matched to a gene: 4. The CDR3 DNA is TGTGCCAGCAGTTACTCGATAGGGGGCCGCACAGATACGCAGTATTTT. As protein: CASSYSIGGRTDTQYF.

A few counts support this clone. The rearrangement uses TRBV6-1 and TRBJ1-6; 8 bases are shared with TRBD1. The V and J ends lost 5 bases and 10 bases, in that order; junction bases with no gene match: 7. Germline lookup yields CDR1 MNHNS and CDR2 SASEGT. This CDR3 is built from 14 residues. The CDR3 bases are TGTGCCAGCAGTCCGGGACAGGAGGGATCACCCCTCCACTTT. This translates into CASSPGQEGSPLHF.

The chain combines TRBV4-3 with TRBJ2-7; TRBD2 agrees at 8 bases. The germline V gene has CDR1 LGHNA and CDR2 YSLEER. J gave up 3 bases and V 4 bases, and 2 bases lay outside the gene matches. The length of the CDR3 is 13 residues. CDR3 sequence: CASSPSGGYEQYF. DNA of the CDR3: TGCGCCAGCAGCCCAAGCGGGGGCTACGAGCAGTACTTC.

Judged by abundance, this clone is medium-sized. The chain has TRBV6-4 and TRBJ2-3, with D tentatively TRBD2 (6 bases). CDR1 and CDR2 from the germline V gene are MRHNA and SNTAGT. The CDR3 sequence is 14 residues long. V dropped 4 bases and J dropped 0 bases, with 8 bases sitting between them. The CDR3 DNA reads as TGTGCCAGCAGTGCCGGGACTAGCACAGATACGCAGTATTTT. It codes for CASSAGTSTDTQYF.

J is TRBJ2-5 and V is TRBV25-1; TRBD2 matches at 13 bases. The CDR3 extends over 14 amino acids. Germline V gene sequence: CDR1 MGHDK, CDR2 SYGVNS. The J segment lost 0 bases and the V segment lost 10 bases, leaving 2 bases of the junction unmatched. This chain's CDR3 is CATGTSGDQETQYF. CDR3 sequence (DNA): TGTGCCACCGGGACTAGCGGGGACCAAGAGACCCAGTACTTC.

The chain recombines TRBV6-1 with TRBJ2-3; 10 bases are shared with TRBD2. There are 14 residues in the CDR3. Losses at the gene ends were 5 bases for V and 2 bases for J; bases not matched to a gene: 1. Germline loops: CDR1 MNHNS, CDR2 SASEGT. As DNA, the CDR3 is TGTGCCAGCAGTAGCGGGGGGGCCACAGATACGCAGTATTTT. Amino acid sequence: CASSSGGATDTQYF.

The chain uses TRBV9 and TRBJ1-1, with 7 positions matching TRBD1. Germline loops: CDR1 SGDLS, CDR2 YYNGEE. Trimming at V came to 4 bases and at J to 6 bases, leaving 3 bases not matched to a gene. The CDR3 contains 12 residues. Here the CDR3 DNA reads TGTGCCAGCAGCCCAGGGGGGCCTGAAGCTTTCTTT. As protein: CASSPGGPEAFF.

CDR3 region: CAISDGGDASLQYF. The CDR3 DNA sequence: TGTGCCATCAGTGATGGGGGGGACGCATCCTTGCAGTATTTT. This sequence joins TRBV10-3 and TRBJ2-3; 7 bases agree with TRBD2. V was pared by 3 bases and J by 11 bases, with 11 bases of the junction left unmatched. The CDR3 is 14 residues long. Germline values: CDR1 ENHRY, CDR2 SYGVKD.

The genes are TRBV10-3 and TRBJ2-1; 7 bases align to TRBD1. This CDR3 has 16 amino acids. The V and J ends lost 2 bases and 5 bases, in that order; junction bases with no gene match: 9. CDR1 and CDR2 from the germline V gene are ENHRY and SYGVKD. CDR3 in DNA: TGTGCCATCAGTGAGGAGAACAGGGGCTGGGACAATGAGCAGTTCTTC. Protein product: CAISEENRGWDNEQFF.

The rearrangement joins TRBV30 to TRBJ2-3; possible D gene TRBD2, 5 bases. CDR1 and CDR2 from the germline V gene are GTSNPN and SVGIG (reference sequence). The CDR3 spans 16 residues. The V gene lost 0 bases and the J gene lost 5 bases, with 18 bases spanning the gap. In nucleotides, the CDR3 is TGTGCCTGGAGTGTACCCCTTGGAGAGGGAGAAGATACGCAGTATTTT. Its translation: CAWSVPLGEGEDTQYF.

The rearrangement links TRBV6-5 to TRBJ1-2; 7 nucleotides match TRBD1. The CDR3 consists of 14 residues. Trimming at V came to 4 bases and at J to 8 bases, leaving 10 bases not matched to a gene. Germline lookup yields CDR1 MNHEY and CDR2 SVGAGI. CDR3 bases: TGTGCCAGCAGTTTCGACAGACAGGGTCGAGGCTACACCTTC. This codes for CASSFDRQGRGYTF.

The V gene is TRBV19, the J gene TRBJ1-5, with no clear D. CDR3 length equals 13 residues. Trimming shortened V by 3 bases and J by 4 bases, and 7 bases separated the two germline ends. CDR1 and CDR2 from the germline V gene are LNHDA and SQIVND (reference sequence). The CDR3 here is CASSIRGNQPQHF. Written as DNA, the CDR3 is TGTGCCAGTAGTATTAGAGGGAATCAGCCCCAGCATTTT.

The CDR3 nucleotides are TGTGCCAGCAGCTTAGACGCTCTAGCGGGGGGGTACAATGAGCAGTTCTTC. As protein: CASSLDALAGGYNEQFF. V usage is TRBV7-9 and J usage is TRBJ2-1; 12 bases line up with TRBD2. With V trimmed by 1 base and J by 4 bases, 5 bases remained unmatched. CDR1 is SEHNR and CDR2 is FQNEAQ in the germline V gene (reference sequence). The CDR3 totals 17 residues.

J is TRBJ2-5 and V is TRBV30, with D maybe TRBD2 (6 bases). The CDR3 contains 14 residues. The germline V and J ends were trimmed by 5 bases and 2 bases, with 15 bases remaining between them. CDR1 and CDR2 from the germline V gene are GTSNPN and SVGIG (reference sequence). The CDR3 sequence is CAWGDLGLQETQYF. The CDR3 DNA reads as TGTGCCTGGGGGGACCTTGGACTACAAGAGACCCAGTACTTC.

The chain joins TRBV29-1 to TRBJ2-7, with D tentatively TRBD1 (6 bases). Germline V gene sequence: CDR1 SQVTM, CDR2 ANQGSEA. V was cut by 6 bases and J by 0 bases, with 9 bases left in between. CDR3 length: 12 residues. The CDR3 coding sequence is TGCAGCGTCTGGGACAACTCCTACGAGCAGTACTTC. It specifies CSVWDNSYEQYF.

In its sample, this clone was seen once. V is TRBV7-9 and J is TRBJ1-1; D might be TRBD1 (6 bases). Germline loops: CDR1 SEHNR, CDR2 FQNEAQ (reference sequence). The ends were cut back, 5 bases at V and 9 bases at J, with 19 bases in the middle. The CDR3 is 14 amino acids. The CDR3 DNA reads TGTGCCAGCAGCCCGACGAGCGACCGGGACAAAGCTTTCTTT. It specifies CASSPTSDRDKAFF.

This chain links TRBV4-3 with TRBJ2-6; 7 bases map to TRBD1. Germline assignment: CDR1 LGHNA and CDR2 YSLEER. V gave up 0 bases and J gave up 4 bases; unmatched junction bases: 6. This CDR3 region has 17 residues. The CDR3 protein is CASSQDRGLRGANVLTF. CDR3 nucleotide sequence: TGCGCCAGCAGCCAAGATAGGGGGCTGAGAGGGGCCAACGTCCTGACTTTC.

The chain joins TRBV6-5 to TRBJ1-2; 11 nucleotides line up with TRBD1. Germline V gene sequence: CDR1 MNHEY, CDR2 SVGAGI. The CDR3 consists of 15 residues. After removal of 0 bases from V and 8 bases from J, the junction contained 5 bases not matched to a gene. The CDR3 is CASSYSPDRGRGYTF. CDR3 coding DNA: TGTGCCAGCAGTTACTCGCCGGACAGGGGGCGAGGCTACACCTTC.

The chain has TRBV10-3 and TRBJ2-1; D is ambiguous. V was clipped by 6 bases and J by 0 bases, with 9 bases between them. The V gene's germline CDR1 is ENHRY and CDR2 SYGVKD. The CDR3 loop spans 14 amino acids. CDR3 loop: CAIRSRSSYNEQFF. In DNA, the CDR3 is TGTGCCATCAGGTCGAGAAGCTCCTACAATGAGCAGTTCTTC.

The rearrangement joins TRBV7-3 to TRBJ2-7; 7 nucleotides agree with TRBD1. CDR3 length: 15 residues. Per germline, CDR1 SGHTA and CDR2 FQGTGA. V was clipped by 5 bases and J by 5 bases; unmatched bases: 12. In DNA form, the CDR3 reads TGTGCCAGCAGCCCGTCGACAGGGATGGGTGACGAGCAGTACTTC. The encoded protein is CASSPSTGMGDEQYF.